Below, 7 T cell receptor beta chains from the same sample are listed, as sequenced in a study of T-cell reconstitution after alpha-beta-depleted transplantation in children. Preparing the TCRbeta library involved the use of unique molecular identifiers. TCRdb reanalysed the PCR reads using MiXCR and keeps one entry per CDR3 protein. The sample contains around 800,000 distinct CDR3 sequences, roughly 16% of which appear only once. The sample here was PBMCs, mostly from graft donor cells, taken 360 days after TCRalphabeta/CD19-depleted stem cell transplant. Every receptor here comes from a male patient younger than 18 who had a stem cell transplant for acute lymphoblastic leukemia, so the T cells may come from the graft donor.

This clonotype was seen only a few times. V usage is TRBV5-1 and J usage is TRBJ2-5; 12 bases are shared with TRBD2. The CDR3 has 16 amino acids. Germline trimming cut 5 bases from V and 5 bases from J; bases unmatched to any gene: 10. CDR1 and CDR2 from the germline V gene are SGHRS and YFSETQ. CDR3 amino acids: CASRDSSGRDVETQYF. The CDR3 coding sequence is TGCGCCAGCAGAGATTCTAGCGGGAGGGACGTGGAGACCCAGTACTTC.

This chain uses TRBV7-9 with TRBJ2-1; D gene ambiguous. The germline V gene encodes CDR1 SEHNR and CDR2 FQNEAQ (reference sequence). With 2 bases removed from V and 4 bases from J, the gap between germline ends came to 12 bases. There are 15 residues in the CDR3. CDR3 region: CASSLRVAVYNEQFF. The CDR3 DNA is TGTGCCAGCAGCTTAAGAGTAGCTGTATACAATGAGCAGTTCTTC.

This sequence joins TRBV12-3 or TRBV12-4 and TRBJ2-7, with D tentatively TRBD1 (6 bases). The CDR3 consists of 15 residues. V dropped 3 bases and J dropped 0 bases, with 12 bases sitting between them. CDR3 residues: CASSFLQGPSYEQYF. The CDR3 nucleotides are TGTGCCAGCAGTTTCTTACAGGGACCCTCCTACGAGCAGTACTTC.

This clonotype was counted only a few times. The chain employs TRBV10-3 and TRBJ2-1; 9 bases map to TRBD2. Germline V gives CDR1 ENHRY, CDR2 SYGVKD. The CDR3 runs 14 residues. Germline trimming cut 8 bases from V and 3 bases from J; bases unmatched to any gene: 5. The CDR3, as DNA: TGTGCCATCGGTAGCGGGAGTGGCTACAATGAGCAGTTCTTC. Encoded protein: CAIGSGSGYNEQFF.

The chain carries TRBV12-3 or TRBV12-4 and TRBJ2-7; maybe TRBD2 (7 bases). This CDR3 spans 16 amino acids. With 7 bases removed from V and 1 base from J, the gap between germline ends came to 20 bases. DNA for the CDR3: TGTGCCAGCATGTTCGGGGGGCTAGCGGTTTCCTACGAGCAGTACTTC. Amino acids: CASMFGGLAVSYEQYF.

This sequence joins TRBV9 and TRBJ2-7, with D possibly TRBD1 on 5 matching bases. The CDR3 length is 15 residues. Germline CDR1 SGDLS, CDR2 YYNGEE. Trimming removed 0 bases at V and 7 bases at J, with 17 bases between. The CDR3 nucleotides are TGTGCCAGCAGCGTAGGAAAAAACAGGAATCAGGAGCAGTACTTC. Amino acid sequence: CASSVGKNRNQEQYF.

This clonotype has at least ten counts. The chain joins TRBV20-1 to TRBJ2-6; tentative D call: TRBD2 (6 bases). The CDR3 consists of 16 residues. V shed 3 bases and J shed 0 bases, with 12 bases lying between them. Germline-derived CDR1 and CDR2 are DFQATT and SNEGSKA (reference sequence). The CDR3, as DNA: TGCAGTGCTAGGAGGGGCGGGAACTCTGGGGCCAACGTCCTGACTTTC. Its translation is CSARRGGNSGANVLTF.